These T cell receptor beta chains were read from a single sample in a study of cytomegalovirus exposure and HLA in healthy donors. TCRdb keeps only in-frame clones here, not all; method: immunoSEQ multiplex PCR. The sample records fewer than 200,000 clones, roughly 82% being singletons. Sequenced material: PBMCs. All receptors come from a woman aged 50 to 60 in good health and CMV-seropositive. Each CDR3 is given with its conserved first and last residue. The D gene is left open where the match is weak. Clone size is not always given. Where it is, it says once, few, many or a class for expanded clones.

CDR3aa: CASSEPGTGSREQYF
CDR3nt: TGTGCCAGCAGCGAACCCGGGACAGGGTCACGCGAGCAGTACTTC
v_gene: TRBV6-1
d_gene: TRBD1
j_gene: TRBJ2-7
abundance: .

CDR3aa: CASRGGTEAFF
CDR3nt: TGTGCCAGCAGGGGGGGCACTGAAGCTTTCTTT
v_gene: TRBV6-5
d_gene: .
j_gene: TRBJ1-1
abundance: .

CDR3aa: CASSLQETQYF
CDR3nt: TGTGCCAGCAGCTTACAGGAGACCCAGTACTTC
v_gene: TRBV7-8
d_gene: .
j_gene: TRBJ2-5
abundance: few

CDR3aa: CASSEVVEGGELFF
CDR3nt: TGTGCCAGCAGTGAAGTGGTAGAGGGCGGGGAGCTGTTTTTT
v_gene: TRBV6-1
d_gene: .
j_gene: TRBJ2-2
abundance: .

CDR3aa: CASSESMGGYNEQFF
CDR3nt: TGCGCCAGCAGTGAGTCGATGGGGGGGTACAATGAGCAGTTCTTC
v_gene: TRBV10-1
d_gene: TRBD2
j_gene: TRBJ2-1
abundance: .

CDR3aa: CASSLEMGLEETQYF
CDR3nt: TGCGCCAGCAGCTTGGAGATGGGGCTGGAAGAGACCCAGTACTTC
v_gene: TRBV5-1
d_gene: .
j_gene: TRBJ2-5
abundance: .

CDR3aa: CASSSQLPGSAPYEQYF
CDR3nt: TGTGCCAGCAGTTCTCAGTTGCCGGGATCGGCCCCCTACGAGCAGTACTTC
v_gene: TRBV27
d_gene: .
j_gene: TRBJ2-7
abundance: .

CDR3aa: CASSQKVAGGWIETQYF
CDR3nt: TGCGCCAGCAGCCAAAAGGTTGCGGGGGGTTGGATAGAGACCCAGTACTTC
v_gene: TRBV5-1
d_gene: TRBD2
j_gene: TRBJ2-5
abundance: .

CDR3aa: CASADSAYEQYF
CDR3nt: TGTGCCAGCGCAGACAGCGCCTACGAGCAGTACTTC
v_gene: TRBV25-1
d_gene: .
j_gene: TRBJ2-7
abundance: .

CDR3aa: CASSIFGGGETQYF
CDR3nt: TGTGCCAGTAGTATATTCGGGGGTGGTGAGACCCAGTACTTC
v_gene: TRBV19
d_gene: .
j_gene: TRBJ2-5
abundance: .

CDR3aa: CASSLSGQGAGELFF
CDR3nt: TGTGCCAGCAGCTTATCGGGACAGGGGGCCGGGGAGCTGTTTTTT
v_gene: TRBV7-9
d_gene: TRBD1
j_gene: TRBJ2-2
abundance: .

CDR3aa: CASSFDRLHPLSEAFF
CDR3nt: TGTGCCAGCAGCTTCGACAGGCTCCATCCGCTAAGTGAAGCTTTCTTT
v_gene: TRBV5-4
d_gene: .
j_gene: TRBJ1-1
abundance: once

CDR3aa: CASSFSGTGGSYNSPLHF
CDR3nt: TGTGCCAGTAGTTTCTCCGGGACAGGGGGATCCTATAATTCACCCCTCCACTTT
v_gene: TRBV19
d_gene: TRBD1
j_gene: TRBJ1-6
abundance: .

CDR3aa: CASSLLGQGLTGELFF
CDR3nt: TGCGCCAGCAGCTTACTTGGGCAGGGTCTAACCGGGGAGCTGTTTTTT
v_gene: TRBV5-1
d_gene: .
j_gene: TRBJ2-2
abundance: .

CDR3aa: CSVGTGTGPYEQYF
CDR3nt: TGCAGCGTTGGCACCGGGACAGGCCCCTACGAGCAGTACTTC
v_gene: TRBV29-1
d_gene: TRBD1
j_gene: TRBJ2-7
abundance: .

CDR3aa: CASSSGTNSGANVLTF
CDR3nt: TGCGCCAGCAGCTCAGGGACAAACTCTGGGGCCAACGTCCTGACTTTC
v_gene: TRBV5-1
d_gene: .
j_gene: TRBJ2-6
abundance: .

CDR3aa: CASSIPPGHFYNEQFF
CDR3nt: TGTGCCAGCAGTATCCCTCCGGGACACTTCTACAATGAGCAGTTCTTC
v_gene: TRBV6-6
d_gene: .
j_gene: TRBJ2-1
abundance: few

CDR3aa: CASSRDRSGTEAFF
CDR3nt: TGTGCCAGCAGCCGGGACAGGTCGGGCACTGAAGCTTTCTTT
v_gene: TRBV6-5
d_gene: TRBD1
j_gene: TRBJ1-1
abundance: .

CDR3aa: CASSLVSPTLAGEWNEQFF
CDR3nt: TGCGCCAGCAGCTTGGTTTCCCCTACTCTAGCGGGGGAGTGGAATGAGCAGTTCTTC
v_gene: TRBV5-1
d_gene: TRBD2
j_gene: TRBJ2-1
abundance: .

CDR3aa: CASRLLTGQYGYTF
CDR3nt: TGCGCCAGCAGACTGCTGACGGGACAATATGGCTACACCTTC
v_gene: TRBV5-1
d_gene: .
j_gene: TRBJ1-2
abundance: .

CDR3aa: CASKVPGLADTQYF
CDR3nt: TGTGCCAGCAAGGTTCCAGGACTAGCCGATACGCAGTATTTT
v_gene: TRBV7-9
d_gene: TRBD2
j_gene: TRBJ2-3
abundance: few

CDR3aa: CAWLGQPYQPQHF
CDR3nt: TGTGCCTGGCTTGGACAGCCTTATCAGCCCCAGCATTTT
v_gene: TRBV30
d_gene: .
j_gene: TRBJ1-5
abundance: .

CDR3aa: CASGLGQTNTGELFF
CDR3nt: TGTGCCAGCGGCTTGGGACAGACGAACACCGGGGAGCTGTTTTTT
v_gene: TRBV5-4
d_gene: TRBD1
j_gene: TRBJ2-2
abundance: once

CDR3aa: CASSKGGYYNEQFF
CDR3nt: TGTGCCAGCTCTAAGGGGGGGTACTACAATGAGCAGTTCTTC
v_gene: TRBV6-1
d_gene: .
j_gene: TRBJ2-1
abundance: .

CDR3aa: CASSQDRGGVTNEKLFF
CDR3nt: TGTGCCAGCAGCCAAGATCGGGGTGGCGTAACTAATGAAAAACTGTTTTTT
v_gene: TRBV4-2
d_gene: .
j_gene: TRBJ1-4
abundance: .

CDR3aa: CASSALRGVGTEAFF
CDR3nt: TGTGCCAGCAGTGCCTTACGGGGTGTGGGAACTGAAGCTTTCTTT
v_gene: TRBV6-6
d_gene: .
j_gene: TRBJ1-1
abundance: .

CDR3aa: CATSRAGNVNTQYF
CDR3nt: TGTGCCACCAGCAGAGCCGGGAATGTAAATACGCAGTATTTT
v_gene: TRBV15
d_gene: .
j_gene: TRBJ2-3
abundance: .

CDR3aa: CTEVPPTDTQYF
CDR3nt: TGCACCGAGGTCCCACCAACAGATACGCAGTATTTT
v_gene: TRBV1
d_gene: .
j_gene: TRBJ2-3
abundance: .

CDR3aa: CASSWVEAGGTQYF
CDR3nt: TGTGCCAGCAGTTGGGTCGAGGCGGGGGGGACCCAGTACTTC
v_gene: TRBV25-1
d_gene: TRBD2
j_gene: TRBJ2-5
abundance: .

CDR3aa: CAWSVGTGPTDTQYF
CDR3nt: TGTGCCTGGAGTGTCGGGACAGGGCCTACAGATACGCAGTATTTT
v_gene: TRBV30
d_gene: TRBD1
j_gene: TRBJ2-3
abundance: .

CDR3aa: CASSLGMGTMNTEAFF
CDR3nt: TGTGCCAGCAGTTTAGGGATGGGGACTATGAACACTGAAGCTTTCTTT
v_gene: TRBV27
d_gene: .
j_gene: TRBJ1-1
abundance: .